This TCR beta chain was sequenced for a study of blood T cells in healthy people across ages (dated by TCRdb to 2015 to 2017). With regard to the full study: In model experiments, template switching captured roughly one uniquely barcoded TCR beta cDNA molecule for every two T cells. To track age-related changes in TCR beta repertoire diversity, the study relied on deep sequencing normalized with unique cDNA molecular identifiers. For two donors (one aged 18 to 29 and one aged 80 or older), the study analyzed two additional independent replicas of 1 million unique cDNA reads from the same blood draw. Donors of different ages were randomly distributed across sequencing lanes to avoid experimental bias. Four age groups were formed from the donors: young (average approximately 15 years), middle-aged (around 40), aged (roughly 58) and long-lived (more than 75). General findings and caveats noted by the study authors: Because the CMV infection status of the donors was unknown, age-related changes in expanded clonotypes may potentially have been confounded. Since profiling was done on bulk unsorted PBMCs, naive and antigen-experienced compartments could not be conclusively compared. Observed TCR beta diversity per million T cells fell roughly linearly with age, and a significant reduction was already apparent by age roughly 41. Total diversity estimates from one million sequenced T cells were considered lower bounds and underestimates. Compared with the aged group, the long-lived group had more naive CD4+ T cells, fewer expanded clones and increased TCR diversity, a pattern suggesting age selection. A strong correlation was found between observed TCR beta diversity and the percentage of naive T cells measured by flow cytometry.

There are 16 amino acids in the CDR3, from cysteine to phenylalanine inclusive. Here the CDR3 DNA is all that survives: 48 bases in frame from base 1. V and J lose 5 bases and 0 bases, and a span of 11 bases separates them. Looking up the germline V gene yields CDR1 MDHEN and CDR2 SYDVKM. In this sample, this clonotype turned up a few times. Its antigen target is currently unknown. Per-nucleotide qualities are absent, and no much larger clonotype sits a single base away. Receptor amplification or capture employed 5' RACE. This sample was sequenced with an Illumina HiSeq 2500. A second PCR of about 7 to 12 cycles was run with a J-beta primer mix and a sample-barcoded 5' primer. A template-switch 5' adaptor carrying 12 random nucleotides introduced a unique molecular identifier onto each TCR beta cDNA molecule. At least 2.5 million CDR3-containing paired-end reads were obtained from each sample. The Mint cDNA synthesis kit, primed by a TRBC-specific oligonucleotide, was used to synthesize first-strand cDNA from all RNA. Following uracil-DNA glycosylase treatment, all cDNA underwent a first 18-cycle PCR with the universal primers M1SS and BC2_uni_R. On the authors' methods: Normalization of each sample was performed by random selection of 1 million high-quality reads, each carrying a distinct molecular identifier. Instead of being binned into consensus sequences, reads with shared molecular identifiers were discarded. CDR3 identification, clonotype clustering and error correction used MiTCR with a Q25 quality threshold and the strictest error-elimination algorithm. A nonparametric unseen species model with Euler transformation was used to estimate a lower bound on total TCR beta diversity. The public sequencing data were trimmed at Q25 with fastp and processed into clonotypes with MiXCR by TCRdb, which kept only in-frame beta chains. CDR3 protein duplicates are merged, each entry listing the most common genes and DNA. In this record, the V and J calls reflect TCRdb's handling and not the investigators' own analysis. This sample comprises some 1.4 million distinct CDR3 sequences, 42% of them detected only once. The ten biggest clones cover 7.9% of the sample.

Systemically healthy Caucasian individuals from Russia, 39 in total and aged about 6 to 95 years, were included as donors. Around 10 milliliters of peripheral blood were collected from each donor into EDTA-treated Vacutainer tubes. Ficoll-Paque density-gradient centrifugation was used to isolate PBMCs, with at least 6.5 million per sample. Total RNA, at least 6 micrograms per sample, was extracted from PBMCs with Trizol reagent. For every donor, flow cytometry on a PBMC aliquot measured the percentage of naive CD45RAhigh/CD27high T cells. This clonotype was sampled from a woman aged 18-30 years in good health. The receptor chain draws on TRBV28 and TRBJ2-6, and perhaps TRBD1 as D gene, on 5 matching bases. Sequencing input: blood. The DNA sequence is given as TGTGCCAGCAGTCCCCAGCAGGGCTCTGGGGCCAACGTCCTGACTTTC. This codes for CASSPQQGSGANVLTF.